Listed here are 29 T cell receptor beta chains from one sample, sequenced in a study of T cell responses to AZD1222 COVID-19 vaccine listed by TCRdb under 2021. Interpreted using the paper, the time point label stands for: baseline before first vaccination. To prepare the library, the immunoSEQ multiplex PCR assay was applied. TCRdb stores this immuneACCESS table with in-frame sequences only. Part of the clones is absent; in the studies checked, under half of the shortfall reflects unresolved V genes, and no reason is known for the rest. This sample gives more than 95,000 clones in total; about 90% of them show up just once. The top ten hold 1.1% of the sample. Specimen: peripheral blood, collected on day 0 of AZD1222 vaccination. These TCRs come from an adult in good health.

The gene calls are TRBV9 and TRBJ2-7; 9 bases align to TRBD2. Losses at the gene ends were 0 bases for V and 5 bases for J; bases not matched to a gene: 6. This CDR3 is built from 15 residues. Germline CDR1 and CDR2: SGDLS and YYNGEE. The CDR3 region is CASSVGSSGSNEQYF. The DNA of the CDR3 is TGTGCCAGCAGCGTAGGGAGTAGCGGGAGCAACGAGCAGTACTTC. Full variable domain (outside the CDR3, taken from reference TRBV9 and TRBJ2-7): DSGVTQTPKHLITATGQRVTLRCSPRSGDLSVYWYQQSLDQGLQFLIQYYNGEERAKGNILERFSAQQFPDLHSELNLSSLELGDSALYFCASSVGSSGSNEQYFGPGTRLTVT.

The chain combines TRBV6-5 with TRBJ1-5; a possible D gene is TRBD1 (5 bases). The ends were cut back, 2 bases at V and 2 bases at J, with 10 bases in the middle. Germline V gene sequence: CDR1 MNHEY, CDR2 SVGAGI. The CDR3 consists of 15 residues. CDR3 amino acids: CASSYPGARNQPQHF. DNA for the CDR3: TGTGCCAGCAGTTACCCCGGGGCCCGCAATCAGCCCCAGCATTTT.

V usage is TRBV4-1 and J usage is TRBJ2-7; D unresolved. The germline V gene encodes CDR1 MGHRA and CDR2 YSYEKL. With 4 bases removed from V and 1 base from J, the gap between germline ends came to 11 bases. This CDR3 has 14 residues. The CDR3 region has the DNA TGCGCCAGCAGCCCAACGTCCGTATCCTACGAGCAGTACTTC. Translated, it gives CASSPTSVSYEQYF.

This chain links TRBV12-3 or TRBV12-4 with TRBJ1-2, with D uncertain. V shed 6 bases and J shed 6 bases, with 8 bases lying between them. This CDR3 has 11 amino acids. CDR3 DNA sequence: TGTGCCAGCAGCTATGGGCATGGCTACACCTTC. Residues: CASSYGHGYTF.

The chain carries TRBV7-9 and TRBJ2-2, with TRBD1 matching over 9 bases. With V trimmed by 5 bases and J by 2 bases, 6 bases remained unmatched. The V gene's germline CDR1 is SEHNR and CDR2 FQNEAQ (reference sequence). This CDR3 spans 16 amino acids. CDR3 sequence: CASSPWTGDNTGELFF. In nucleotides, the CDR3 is TGTGCCAGCAGCCCGTGGACAGGGGATAACACCGGGGAGCTGTTTTTT.

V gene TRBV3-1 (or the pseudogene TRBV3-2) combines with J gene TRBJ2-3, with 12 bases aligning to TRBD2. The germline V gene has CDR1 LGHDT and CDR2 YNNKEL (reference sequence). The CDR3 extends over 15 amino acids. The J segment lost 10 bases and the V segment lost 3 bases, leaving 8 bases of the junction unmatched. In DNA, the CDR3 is TGTGCCAGCAGCCACACGGAACTAGCGGGAGGCGCGCAGTATTTT. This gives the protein CASSHTELAGGAQYF.

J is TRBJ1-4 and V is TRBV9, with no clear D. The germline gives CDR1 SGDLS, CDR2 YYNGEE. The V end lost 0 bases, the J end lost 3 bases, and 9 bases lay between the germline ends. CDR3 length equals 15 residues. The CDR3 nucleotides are TGTGCCAGCAGCGTAGATCGGGGAGCTAATGAAAAACTGTTTTTT. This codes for CASSVDRGANEKLFF.

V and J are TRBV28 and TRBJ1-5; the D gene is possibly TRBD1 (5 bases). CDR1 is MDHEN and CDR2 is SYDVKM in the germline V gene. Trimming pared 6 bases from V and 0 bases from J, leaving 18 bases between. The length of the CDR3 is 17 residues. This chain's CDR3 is CASSPSGAQISNQPQHF. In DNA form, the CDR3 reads TGTGCCAGCAGCCCATCCGGGGCCCAAATTAGCAATCAGCCCCAGCATTTT.

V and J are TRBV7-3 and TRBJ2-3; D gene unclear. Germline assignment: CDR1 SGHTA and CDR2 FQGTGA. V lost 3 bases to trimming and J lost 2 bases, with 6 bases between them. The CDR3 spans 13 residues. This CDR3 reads CASSFLDTDTQYF. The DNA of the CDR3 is TGTGCCAGCAGCTTTTTGGACACAGATACGCAGTATTTT. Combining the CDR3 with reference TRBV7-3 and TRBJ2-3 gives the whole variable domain GAGVSQTPSNKVTEKGKYVELRCDPISGHTALYWYRQSLGQGPEFLIYFQGTGAADDSGLPNDRFFAVRPEGSVSTLKIQRTERGDSAVYLCASSFLDTDTQYFGPGTRLTVL.

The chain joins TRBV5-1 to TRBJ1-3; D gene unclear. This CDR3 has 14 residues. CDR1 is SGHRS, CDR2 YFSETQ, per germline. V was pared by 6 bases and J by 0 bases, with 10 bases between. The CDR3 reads CASKGGLSGNTIYF. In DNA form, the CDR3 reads TGCGCCAGCAAGGGTGGGCTCTCTGGAAACACCATATATTTT.

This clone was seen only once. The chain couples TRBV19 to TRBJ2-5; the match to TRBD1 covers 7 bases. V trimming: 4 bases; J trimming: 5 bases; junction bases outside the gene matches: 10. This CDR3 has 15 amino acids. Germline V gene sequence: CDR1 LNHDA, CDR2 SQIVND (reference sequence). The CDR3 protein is CASSKQTGSGETQYF. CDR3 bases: TGTGCCAGTAGTAAGCAGACAGGGTCGGGCGAGACCCAGTACTTC.

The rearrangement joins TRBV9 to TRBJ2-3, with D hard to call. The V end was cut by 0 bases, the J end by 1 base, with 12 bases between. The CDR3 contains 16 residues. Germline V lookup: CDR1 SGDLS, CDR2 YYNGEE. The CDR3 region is CASSVGGSKGTDTQYF. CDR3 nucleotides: TGTGCCAGCAGCGTAGGTGGCAGTAAGGGCACAGATACGCAGTATTTT.

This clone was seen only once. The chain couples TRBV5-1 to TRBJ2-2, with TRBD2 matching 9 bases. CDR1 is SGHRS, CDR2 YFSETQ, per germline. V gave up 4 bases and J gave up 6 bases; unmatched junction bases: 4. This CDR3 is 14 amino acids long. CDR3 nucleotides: TGCGCCAGCAGCAGAGCGGGGGGACCCGGGGAGCTGTTTTTT. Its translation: CASSRAGGPGELFF.

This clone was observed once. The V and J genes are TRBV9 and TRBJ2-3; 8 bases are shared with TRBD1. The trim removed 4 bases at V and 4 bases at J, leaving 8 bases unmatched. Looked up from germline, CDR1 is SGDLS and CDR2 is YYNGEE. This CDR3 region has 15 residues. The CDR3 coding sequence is TGTGCCAGCAGCTCACAGGGGGTGCCCGCAGATACGCAGTATTTT. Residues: CASSSQGVPADTQYF.

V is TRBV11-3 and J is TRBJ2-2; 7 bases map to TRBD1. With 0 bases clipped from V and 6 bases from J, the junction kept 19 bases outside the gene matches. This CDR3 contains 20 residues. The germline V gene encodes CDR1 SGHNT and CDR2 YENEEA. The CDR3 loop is CASSLDRRVGGRGSPGELFF. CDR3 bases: TGTGCCAGCAGCTTAGATCGTAGGGTTGGGGGCAGGGGGAGTCCCGGGGAGCTGTTTTTT. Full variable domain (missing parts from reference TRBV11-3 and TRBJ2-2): EAGVVQSPRYKIIEKKQPVAFWCNPISGHNTLYWYLQNLGQGPELLIRYENEEAVDDSQLPKDRFSAERLKGVDSTLKIQPAELGDSAVYLCASSLDRRVGGRGSPGELFFGEGSRLTVL.

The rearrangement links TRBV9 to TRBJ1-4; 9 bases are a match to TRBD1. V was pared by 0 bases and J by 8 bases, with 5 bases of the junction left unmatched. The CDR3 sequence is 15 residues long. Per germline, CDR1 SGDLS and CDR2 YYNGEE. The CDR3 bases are TGTGCCAGCAGCGTAGGTGGGACAGGGAGCGAAAAACTGTTTTTT. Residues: CASSVGGTGSEKLFF. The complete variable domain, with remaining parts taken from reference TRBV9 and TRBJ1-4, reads DSGVTQTPKHLITATGQRVTLRCSPRSGDLSVYWYQQSLDQGLQFLIQYYNGEERAKGNILERFSAQQFPDLHSELNLSSLELGDSALYFCASSVGGTGSEKLFFGSGTQLSVL.

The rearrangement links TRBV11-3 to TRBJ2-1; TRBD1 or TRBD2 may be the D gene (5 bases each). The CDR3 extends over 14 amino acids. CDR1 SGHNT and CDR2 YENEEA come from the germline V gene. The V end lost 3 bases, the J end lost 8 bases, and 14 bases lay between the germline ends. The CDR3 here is CASSFGGDMYEQFF. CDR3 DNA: TGTGCCAGCAGCTTTGGGGGTGATATGTATGAGCAGTTCTTC.

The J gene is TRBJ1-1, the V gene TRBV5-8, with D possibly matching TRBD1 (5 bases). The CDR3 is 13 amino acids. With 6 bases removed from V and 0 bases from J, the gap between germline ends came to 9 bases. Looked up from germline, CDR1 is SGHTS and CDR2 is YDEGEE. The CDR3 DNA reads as TGTGCCAGCAAAAGACAGATGAACACTGAAGCTTTCTTT. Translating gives CASKRQMNTEAFF.

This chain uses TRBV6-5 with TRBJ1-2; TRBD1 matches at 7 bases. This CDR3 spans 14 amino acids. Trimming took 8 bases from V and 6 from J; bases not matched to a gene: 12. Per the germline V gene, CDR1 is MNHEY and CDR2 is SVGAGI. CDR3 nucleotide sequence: TGTGCCAGCCGCACTTCTACAGGGGAGCATGGCTACACCTTC. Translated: CASRTSTGEHGYTF.

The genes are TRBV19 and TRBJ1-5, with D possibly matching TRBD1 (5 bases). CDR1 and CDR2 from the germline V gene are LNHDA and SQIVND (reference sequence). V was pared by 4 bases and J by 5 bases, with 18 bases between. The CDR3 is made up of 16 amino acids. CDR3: CASSTTGTFLHQPQHF. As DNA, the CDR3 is TGTGCCAGTAGTACCACCGGGACTTTCTTGCATCAGCCCCAGCATTTT.

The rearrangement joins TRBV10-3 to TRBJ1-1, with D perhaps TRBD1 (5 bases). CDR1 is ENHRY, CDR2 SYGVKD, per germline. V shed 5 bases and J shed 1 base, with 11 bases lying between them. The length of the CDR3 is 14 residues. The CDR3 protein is CAISYDSQNTEAFF. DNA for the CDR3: TGTGCCATCAGTTATGACAGCCAGAACACTGAAGCTTTCTTT.

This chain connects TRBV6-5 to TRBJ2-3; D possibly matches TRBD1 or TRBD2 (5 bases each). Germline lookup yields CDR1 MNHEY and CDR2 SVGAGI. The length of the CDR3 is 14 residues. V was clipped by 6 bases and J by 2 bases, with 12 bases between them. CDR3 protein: CASRGEWDTDTQYF. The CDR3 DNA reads TGTGCCAGCAGAGGGGAGTGGGACACAGATACGCAGTATTTT.

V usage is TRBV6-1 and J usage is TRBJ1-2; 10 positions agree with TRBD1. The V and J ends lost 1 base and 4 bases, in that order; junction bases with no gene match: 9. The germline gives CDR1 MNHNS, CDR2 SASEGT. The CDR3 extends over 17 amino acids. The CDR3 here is CASSEGWTGGLLYGYTF. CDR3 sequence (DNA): TGTGCCAGCAGTGAAGGATGGACAGGGGGTTTACTCTATGGCTACACCTTC.

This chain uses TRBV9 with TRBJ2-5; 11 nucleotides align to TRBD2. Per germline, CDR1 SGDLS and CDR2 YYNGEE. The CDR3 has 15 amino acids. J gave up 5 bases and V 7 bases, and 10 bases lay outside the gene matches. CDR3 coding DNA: TGTGCCAGCTTATTAGCGGGAGGGCGTAGGGAGACCCAGTACTTC. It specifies CASLLAGGRRETQYF.

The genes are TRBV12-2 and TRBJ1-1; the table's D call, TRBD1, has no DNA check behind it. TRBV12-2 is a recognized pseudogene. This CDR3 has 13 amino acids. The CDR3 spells CASRFQGTAEAFF. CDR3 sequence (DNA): TGTGCAAGTCGGTTCCAGGGTACCGCTGAAGCTTTCTTT.

The CDR3: CASSRGTELFF. DNA for the CDR3: TGTGCCAGCAGCAGGGGGACGGAACTGTTTTTT. The chain employs TRBV5-5 and TRBJ1-4; tentative D call: TRBD1 (6 bases). The length of the CDR3 is 11 residues. The ends were cut back, 4 bases at V and 12 bases at J, with 10 bases in the middle. CDR1 SGHKS and CDR2 YYEKEE come from the germline V gene (reference sequence).

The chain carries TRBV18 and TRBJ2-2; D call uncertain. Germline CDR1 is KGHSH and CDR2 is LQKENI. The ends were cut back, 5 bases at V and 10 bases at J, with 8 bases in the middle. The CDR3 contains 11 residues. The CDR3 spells CASSDKVELFF. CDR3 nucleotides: TGTGCCAGCTCAGACAAGGTGGAGCTGTTTTTT.

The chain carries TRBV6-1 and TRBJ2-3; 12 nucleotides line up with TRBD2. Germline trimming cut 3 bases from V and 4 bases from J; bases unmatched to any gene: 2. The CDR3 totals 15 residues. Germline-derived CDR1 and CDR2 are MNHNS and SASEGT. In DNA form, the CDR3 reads TGTGCCAGCAGTGAGACTAGCGGGAGTGCAGATACGCAGTATTTT. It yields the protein CASSETSGSADTQYF.

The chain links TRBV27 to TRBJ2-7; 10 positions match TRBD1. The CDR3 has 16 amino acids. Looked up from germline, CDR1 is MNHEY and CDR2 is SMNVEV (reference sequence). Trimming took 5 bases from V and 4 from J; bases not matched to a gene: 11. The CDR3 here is CASSLITGTGVYEQYF. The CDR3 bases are TGTGCCAGCAGTCTAATCACCGGGACAGGGGTGTACGAGCAGTACTTC.